Below are 15 T cell receptor beta chains sequenced from a single sample in a study of blood T cell repertoires in COVID-19. Method: immunoSEQ multiplex PCR; TCRdb's copy keeps in-frame clones and lacks some. The table includes 65,000 to 70,000 clones, 60% to 85% detected once. Sequencing was performed on peripheral blood. Every receptor here comes from a human donor in a cohort sampled during active COVID-19.

The chain couples TRBV7-6 to TRBJ2-7, with 8 bases that match TRBD1. CDR1 SGHVS and CDR2 FNYEAQ come from the germline V gene. This CDR3 is built from 14 residues. V gave up 5 bases and J gave up 0 bases; unmatched junction bases: 3. For the CDR3, the DNA is TGTGCCAGCAGCCCCGGGACAGGCTCCTACGAGCAGTACTTC. This codes for CASSPGTGSYEQYF.

The rearrangement uses TRBV6-1 and TRBJ2-7; tentatively, D is TRBD2 (5 bases). Trimming left V 2 bases short and J 0 bases short, with 14 bases between. Germline values: CDR1 MNHNS, CDR2 SASEGT. The CDR3 runs to 16 residues. The CDR3 DNA reads TGTGCCAGCAGTGAATGGGGTCGGGGTGGCTCCTACGAGCAGTACTTC. This sequence encodes CASSEWGRGGSYEQYF.

This clone was detected only a few times. This chain connects TRBV6-2 or TRBV6-3 to TRBJ2-1; 12 positions agree with TRBD2. CDR1 is MNHEY and CDR2 is SVGEGT in the germline V gene. The CDR3 loop spans 18 amino acids. V dropped 3 bases and J dropped 8; count of bases not matched to a gene: 14. CDR3 loop: CASSYTSGGPTLIHEQFF. Written as DNA, the CDR3 is TGTGCCAGCAGTTATACTAGCGGGGGGCCCACTTTAATCCATGAGCAGTTCTTC.

The J gene is TRBJ2-1, the V gene TRBV27; TRBD2 agrees at 8 bases. The CDR3 is made up of 15 amino acids. With V trimmed by 8 bases and J by 1 base, 7 bases remained unmatched. The V gene's germline CDR1 is MNHEY and CDR2 SMNVEV (reference sequence). CDR3 coding DNA: TGTGCCAGCCAAGCCGGCGGGAGGTCCTACAATGAGCAGTTCTTC. It translates to CASQAGGRSYNEQFF.

This chain joins TRBV7-5 and TRBJ2-3; TRBD2 reflects the table's D call only, with no check against the DNA. TRBV7-5 is deemed a pseudogene. The CDR3 runs to 16 residues. CDR3 bases: TGTGCCAGAAGTTCACTGGGGGAGGGGGGCACAGATACGCAGTATTTT. Translated: CARSSLGEGGTDTQYF.

This clone was seen a few times. Other DNA sequences from this sample encode an identical CDR3 as well. This chain uses TRBV9 with TRBJ2-1; D may be TRBD2 (5 bases). The germline V gene encodes CDR1 SGDLS and CDR2 YYNGEE. The CDR3 runs 12 residues. Trimming took off 0 bases at V and 10 bases at J, with 8 bases between the two ends. The CDR3 bases are TGTGCCAGCAGCGTAGGGTCGGGGGAGCAGTTCTTC. Translation: CASSVGSGEQFF.

The J gene is TRBJ1-6, the V gene TRBV7-8; no firm D call. Trimming removed 5 bases from V and 7 bases from J, with 6 bases in between. The CDR3 runs to 12 residues. CDR1 and CDR2 (germline): SGHVS, FQNEAQ. The CDR3 loop is CASSRLNSPLHF. CDR3 nucleotides: TGTGCCAGCAGCCGGCTAAATTCACCCCTCCACTTT.

Ten or more counts support this clone. The rearrangement links TRBV5-1 to TRBJ2-1; 11 nucleotides line up with TRBD1. The trim removed 0 bases at V and 6 bases at J, leaving 8 bases unmatched. CDR3 length: 17 residues. Germline V gene data show CDR1 as SGHRS and CDR2 as YFSETQ. The CDR3 here is CASSLAGGTGGPNEQFF. For the CDR3, the DNA is TGCGCCAGCAGCTTGGCCGGGGGGACAGGGGGTCCCAATGAGCAGTTCTTC. The whole variable domain, filled in from reference TRBV5-1 and TRBJ2-1, reads KAGVTQTPRYLIKTRGQQVTLSCSPISGHRSVSWYQQTPGQGLQFLFEYFSETQRNKGNFPGRFSGRQFSNSRSEMNVSTLELGDSALYLCASSLAGGTGGPNEQFFGPGTRLTVL.

The chain uses TRBV18 and TRBJ1-5; unclear D gene. Germline V gene lookup returns CDR1 KGHSH and CDR2 LQKENI. Trimming removed 5 bases from V and 1 base from J, with 9 bases in between. CDR3 length: 14 residues. CDR3 sequence (DNA): TGTGCCAGCTCAGAATGGGAGAGCAATCAGCCCCAGCATTTT. The encoded protein is CASSEWESNQPQHF.

This chain uses TRBV29-1 with TRBJ2-1, with 7 bases aligning to TRBD2. J lost 7 bases, V lost 3 bases, and 3 bases had no gene match. Per the germline V gene, CDR1 is SQVTM and CDR2 is ANQGSEA. This CDR3 is built from 12 residues. The CDR3 sequence: CSVEPSGNEQFF. The DNA for the CDR3 is TGCAGCGTTGAGCCTAGCGGAAATGAGCAGTTCTTC.

V and J are TRBV19 and TRBJ2-1; TRBD2 matches at 12 bases. After removal of 4 bases from V and 5 bases from J, the junction contained 6 bases not matched to a gene. Germline CDR1 reads LNHDA; CDR2 reads SQIVND (reference sequence). This CDR3 spans 16 amino acids. The CDR3 loop is CASSTRLAGAHNEQFF. CDR3 DNA sequence: TGTGCCAGTAGTACGCGACTAGCGGGGGCCCACAATGAGCAGTTCTTC.

The rearrangement joins TRBV4-3 to TRBJ1-4, with 9 bases fitting TRBD1. Germline V gene data show CDR1 as LGHNA and CDR2 as YSLEER. The V segment lost 0 bases and the J segment 8 bases; nucleotides outside the gene matches: 7. The CDR3 is 16 amino acids. Here the CDR3 reads CASSQEVYRGPEKLFF. CDR3 in DNA: TGCGCCAGCAGCCAAGAAGTATACAGGGGGCCCGAAAAACTGTTTTTT.

This rearrangement joins TRBV2 to TRBJ2-3; 7 bases are a match to TRBD2. Germline V lookup: CDR1 SNHLY, CDR2 FYNNEI. V dropped 1 base and J dropped 11; count of bases not matched to a gene: 6. The CDR3 runs 13 residues. In DNA, the CDR3 is TGTGCCAGCAGTGAAGATCTAGGCGGGGGGCAGTATTTT. This encodes CASSEDLGGGQYF.

The chain links TRBV20-1 to TRBJ1-5; unclear D gene. The ends were cut back, 3 bases at V and 0 bases at J, with 9 bases in the middle. Per germline, CDR1 DFQATT and CDR2 SNEGSKA (reference sequence). This CDR3 spans 14 amino acids. This CDR3 reads CSASWSGSNQPQHF. CDR3 in DNA: TGCAGTGCTAGTTGGTCAGGTAGCAATCAGCCCCAGCATTTT.

The rearrangement uses TRBV7-8 and TRBJ1-4; D is unresolved. The germline V gene has CDR1 SGHVS and CDR2 FQNEAQ. The CDR3 spans 15 residues. V lost 2 bases and J 8 bases, leaving 15 bases between the germline ends. CDR3 bases: TGTGCCAGCAGCTTATCTGGCGGCGTTGGGGAAAAACTGTTTTTT. It is translated as CASSLSGGVGEKLFF.